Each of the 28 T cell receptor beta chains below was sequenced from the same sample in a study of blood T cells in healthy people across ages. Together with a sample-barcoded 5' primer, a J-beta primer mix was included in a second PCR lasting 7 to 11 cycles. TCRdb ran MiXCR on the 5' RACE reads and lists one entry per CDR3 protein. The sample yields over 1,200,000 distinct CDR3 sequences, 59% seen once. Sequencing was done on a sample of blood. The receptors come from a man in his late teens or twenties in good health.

CDR3 amino acids: CASRPHRTGGITEAFF. DNA of the CDR3: TGTGCCAGCAGACCACATAGGACAGGGGGCATCACTGAAGCTTTCTTT. The J gene is TRBJ1-1, the V gene TRBV6-1; 11 bases are a match to TRBD1. CDR1 is MNHNS and CDR2 is SASEGT in the germline V gene. The ends lost 6 bases at V and 4 bases at J; junction bases unmatched: 10. CDR3 length equals 16 residues.

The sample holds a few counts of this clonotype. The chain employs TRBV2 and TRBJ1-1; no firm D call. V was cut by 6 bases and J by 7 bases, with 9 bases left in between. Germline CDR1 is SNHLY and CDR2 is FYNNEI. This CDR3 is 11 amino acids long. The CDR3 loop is CASSEVVEAFF. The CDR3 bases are TGTGCCAGCAGCGAGGTAGTTGAAGCTTTCTTT.

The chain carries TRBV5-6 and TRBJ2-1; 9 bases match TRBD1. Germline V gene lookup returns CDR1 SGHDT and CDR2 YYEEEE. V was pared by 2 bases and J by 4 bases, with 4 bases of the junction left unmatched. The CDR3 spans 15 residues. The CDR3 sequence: CASSFTGGSYNEQFF. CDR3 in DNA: TGTGCCAGCAGCTTTACAGGGGGCTCTTACAATGAGCAGTTCTTC.

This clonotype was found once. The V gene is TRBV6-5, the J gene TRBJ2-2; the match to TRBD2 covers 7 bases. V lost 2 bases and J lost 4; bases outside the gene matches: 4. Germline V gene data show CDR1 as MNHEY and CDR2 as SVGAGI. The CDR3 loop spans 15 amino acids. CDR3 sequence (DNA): TGTGCCAGCAGTTACGCGGGAGTAGCCACCGGGGAGCTGTTTTTT. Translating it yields CASSYAGVATGELFF.

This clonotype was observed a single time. The CDR3 DNA sequence: TGTGCCAGCAGCTACGCAAGAGCAGGTCGCTACACCTTC. As protein: CASSYARAGRYTF. The chain carries TRBV6-2 or TRBV6-3 and TRBJ1-2; D unresolved. Trimming left V 6 bases short and J 9 bases short, with 17 bases between. Germline values: CDR1 MNHEY, CDR2 SVGEGT. CDR3 length: 13 amino acids.

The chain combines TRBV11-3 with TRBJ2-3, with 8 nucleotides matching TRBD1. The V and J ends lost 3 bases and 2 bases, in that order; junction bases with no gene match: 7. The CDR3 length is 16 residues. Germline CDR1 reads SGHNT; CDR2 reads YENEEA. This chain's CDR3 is CASSLGTGTYTDTQYF. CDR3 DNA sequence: TGTGCCAGCAGCTTGGGGACAGGTACTTACACAGATACGCAGTATTTT. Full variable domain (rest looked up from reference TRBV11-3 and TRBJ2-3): EAGVVQSPRYKIIEKKQPVAFWCNPISGHNTLYWYLQNLGQGPELLIRYENEEAVDDSQLPKDRFSAERLKGVDSTLKIQPAELGDSAVYLCASSLGTGTYTDTQYFGPGTRLTVL.

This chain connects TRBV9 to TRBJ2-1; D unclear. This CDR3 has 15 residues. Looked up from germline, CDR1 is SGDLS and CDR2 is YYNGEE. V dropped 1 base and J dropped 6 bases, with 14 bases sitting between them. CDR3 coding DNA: TGTGCCAGCAGCGTACCGATCGGGCGAGGCAATGAGCAGTTCTTC. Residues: CASSVPIGRGNEQFF.

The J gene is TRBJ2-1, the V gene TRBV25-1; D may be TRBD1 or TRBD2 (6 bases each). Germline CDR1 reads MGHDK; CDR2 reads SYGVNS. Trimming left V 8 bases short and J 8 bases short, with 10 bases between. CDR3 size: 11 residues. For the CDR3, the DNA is TGTGCCAGCCAAGGGGGGTATGAGCAGTTCTTC. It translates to CASQGGYEQFF. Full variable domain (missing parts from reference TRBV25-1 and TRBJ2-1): EADIYQTPRYLVIGTGKKITLECSQTMGHDKMYWYQQDPGMELHLIHYSYGVNSTEKGDLSSESTVSRIRTEHFPLTLESARPSHTSQYLCASQGGYEQFFGPGTRLTVL.

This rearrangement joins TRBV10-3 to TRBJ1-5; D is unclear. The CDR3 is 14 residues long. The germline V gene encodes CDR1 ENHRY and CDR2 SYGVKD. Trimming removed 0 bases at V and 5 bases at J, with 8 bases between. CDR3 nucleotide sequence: TGTGCCATCAGTGAGTCGACAACCTATCAGCCCCAGCATTTT. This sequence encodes CAISESTTYQPQHF.

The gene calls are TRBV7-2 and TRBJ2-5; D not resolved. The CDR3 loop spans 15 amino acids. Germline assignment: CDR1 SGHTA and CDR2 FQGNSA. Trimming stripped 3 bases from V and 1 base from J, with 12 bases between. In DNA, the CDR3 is TGTGCCAGCAGCTTCAGCCAGCGATCCCAAGAGACCCAGTACTTC. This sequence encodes CASSFSQRSQETQYF. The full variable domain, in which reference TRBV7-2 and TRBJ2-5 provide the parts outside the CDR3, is GAGVSQSPSNKVTEKGKDVELRCDPISGHTALYWYRQSLGQGLEFLIYFQGNSAPDKSGLPSDRFSAERTGGSVSTLTIQRTQQEDSAVYLCASSFSQRSQETQYFGPGTRLLVL.

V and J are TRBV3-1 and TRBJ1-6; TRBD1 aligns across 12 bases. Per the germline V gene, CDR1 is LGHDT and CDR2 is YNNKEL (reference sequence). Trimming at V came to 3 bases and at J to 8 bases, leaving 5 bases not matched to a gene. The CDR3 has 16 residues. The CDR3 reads CASSQGQGAFYSPLHF. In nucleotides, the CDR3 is TGTGCCAGCAGCCAGGGACAGGGGGCTTTTTATTCACCCCTCCACTTT.

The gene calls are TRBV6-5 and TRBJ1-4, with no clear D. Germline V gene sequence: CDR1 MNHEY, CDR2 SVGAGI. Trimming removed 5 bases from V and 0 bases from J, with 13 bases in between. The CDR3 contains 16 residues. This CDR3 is CASSQSGRATNEKLFF. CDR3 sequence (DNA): TGTGCCAGCAGTCAGTCGGGGAGGGCAACTAATGAAAAACTGTTTTTT.

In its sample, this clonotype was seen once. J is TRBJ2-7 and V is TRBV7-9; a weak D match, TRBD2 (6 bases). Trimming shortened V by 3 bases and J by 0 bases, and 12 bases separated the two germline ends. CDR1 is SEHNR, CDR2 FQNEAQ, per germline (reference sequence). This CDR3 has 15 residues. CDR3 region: CASSFSSEGSYEQYF. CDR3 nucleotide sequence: TGTGCCAGCAGCTTTAGTTCGGAGGGCTCCTACGAGCAGTACTTC.

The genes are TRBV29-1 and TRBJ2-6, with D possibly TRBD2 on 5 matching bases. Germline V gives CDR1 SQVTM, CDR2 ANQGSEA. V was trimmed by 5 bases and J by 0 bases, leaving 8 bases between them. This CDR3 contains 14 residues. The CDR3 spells CSVRGSSGANVLTF. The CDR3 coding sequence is TGCAGCGTTAGAGGGAGCTCTGGGGCCAACGTCCTGACTTTC.

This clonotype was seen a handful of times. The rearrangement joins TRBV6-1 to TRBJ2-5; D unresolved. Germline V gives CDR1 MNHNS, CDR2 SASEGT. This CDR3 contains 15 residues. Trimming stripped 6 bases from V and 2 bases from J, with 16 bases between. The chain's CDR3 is CASSVTTNSQETQYF. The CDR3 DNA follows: TGTGCCAGCAGCGTGACCACTAATTCTCAAGAGACCCAGTACTTC.

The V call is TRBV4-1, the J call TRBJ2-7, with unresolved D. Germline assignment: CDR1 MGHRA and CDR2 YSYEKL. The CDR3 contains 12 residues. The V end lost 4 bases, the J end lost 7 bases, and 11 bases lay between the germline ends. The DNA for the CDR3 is TGCGCCAGCAGCCCCAAATACAATGAGCAGTACTTC. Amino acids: CASSPKYNEQYF.

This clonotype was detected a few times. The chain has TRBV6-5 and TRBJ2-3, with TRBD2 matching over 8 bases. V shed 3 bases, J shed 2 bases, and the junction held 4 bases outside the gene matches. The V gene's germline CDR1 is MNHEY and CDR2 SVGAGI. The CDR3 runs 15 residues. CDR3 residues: CASSYGAGATDTQYF. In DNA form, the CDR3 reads TGTGCCAGCAGTTATGGAGCGGGGGCCACAGATACGCAGTATTTT.

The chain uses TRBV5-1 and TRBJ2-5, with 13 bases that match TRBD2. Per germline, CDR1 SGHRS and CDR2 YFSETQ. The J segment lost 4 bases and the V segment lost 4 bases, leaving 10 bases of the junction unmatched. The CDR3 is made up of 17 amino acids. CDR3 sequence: CASSTGGLAGDRETQYF. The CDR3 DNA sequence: TGCGCCAGCAGCACTGGAGGACTAGCGGGAGATCGAGAGACCCAGTACTTC.

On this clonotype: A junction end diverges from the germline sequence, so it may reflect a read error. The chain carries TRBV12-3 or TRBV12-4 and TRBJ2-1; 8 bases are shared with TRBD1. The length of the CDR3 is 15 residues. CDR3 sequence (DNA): TGTGCCAGCAGCCCCGACAGGGGACCCTACAGTGAGCAGTTCTTC. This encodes CASSPDRGPYSEQFF.

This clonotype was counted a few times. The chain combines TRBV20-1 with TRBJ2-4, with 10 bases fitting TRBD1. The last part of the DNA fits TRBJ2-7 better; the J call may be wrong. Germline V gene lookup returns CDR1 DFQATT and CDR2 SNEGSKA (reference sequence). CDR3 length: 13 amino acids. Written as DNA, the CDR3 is TGCAGTGCTACTAGACAGGGGGCGGGCGAGCAGTACTTC. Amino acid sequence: CSATRQGAGEQYF.

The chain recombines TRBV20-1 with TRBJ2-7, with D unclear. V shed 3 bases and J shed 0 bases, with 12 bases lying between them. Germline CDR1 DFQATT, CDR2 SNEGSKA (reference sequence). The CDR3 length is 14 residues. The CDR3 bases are TGCAGTGCTAGTTATGGGCGGAGCTCCTACGAGCAGTACTTC. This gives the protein CSASYGRSSYEQYF.

This chain's CDR3 is CSARDLRGIGTNEKLFF. In nucleotides, the CDR3 is TGCAGTGCTAGAGATTTAAGAGGGATCGGAACTAATGAAAAACTGTTTTTT. The J gene is TRBJ1-4, the V gene TRBV20-1; D gene unclear. Germline V lookup: CDR1 DFQATT, CDR2 SNEGSKA (reference sequence). Trimming took off 0 bases at V and 1 base at J, with 15 bases between the two ends. This CDR3 has 17 amino acids.

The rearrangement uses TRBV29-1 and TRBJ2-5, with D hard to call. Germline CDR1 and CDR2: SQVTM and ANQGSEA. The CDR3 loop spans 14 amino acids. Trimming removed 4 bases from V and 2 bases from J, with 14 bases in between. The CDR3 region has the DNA TGCAGCGTTGTCGTGGGGTTAGTGCAAGAGACCCAGTACTTC. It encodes CSVVVGLVQETQYF.

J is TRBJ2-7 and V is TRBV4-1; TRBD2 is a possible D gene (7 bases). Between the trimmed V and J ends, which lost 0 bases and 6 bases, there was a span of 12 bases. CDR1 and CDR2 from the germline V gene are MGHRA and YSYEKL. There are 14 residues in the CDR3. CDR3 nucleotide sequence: TGCGCCAGCAGCCAAGAGATAGGGGGGGCCGAGCAGTACTTC. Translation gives CASSQEIGGAEQYF.

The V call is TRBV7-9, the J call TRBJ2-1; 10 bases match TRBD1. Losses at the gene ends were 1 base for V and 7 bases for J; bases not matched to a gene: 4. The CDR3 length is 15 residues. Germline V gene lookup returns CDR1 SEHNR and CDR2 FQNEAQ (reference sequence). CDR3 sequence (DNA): TGTGCCAGCAGCTTAGTGGACAGGGGGAGGAATGAGCAGTTCTTC. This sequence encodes CASSLVDRGRNEQFF.

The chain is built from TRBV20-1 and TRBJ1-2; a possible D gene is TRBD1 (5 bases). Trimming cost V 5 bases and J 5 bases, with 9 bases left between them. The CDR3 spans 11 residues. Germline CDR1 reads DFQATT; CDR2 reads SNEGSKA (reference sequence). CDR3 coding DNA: TGCAGTGCTGGACGGGGGTATGGCTACACCTTC. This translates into CSAGRGYGYTF.

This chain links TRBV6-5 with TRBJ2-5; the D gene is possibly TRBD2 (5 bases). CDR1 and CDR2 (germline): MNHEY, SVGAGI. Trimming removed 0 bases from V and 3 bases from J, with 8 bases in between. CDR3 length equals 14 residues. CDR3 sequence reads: CASSYSGAKETQYF. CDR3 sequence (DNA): TGTGCCAGCAGTTACTCGGGAGCTAAAGAGACCCAGTACTTC.

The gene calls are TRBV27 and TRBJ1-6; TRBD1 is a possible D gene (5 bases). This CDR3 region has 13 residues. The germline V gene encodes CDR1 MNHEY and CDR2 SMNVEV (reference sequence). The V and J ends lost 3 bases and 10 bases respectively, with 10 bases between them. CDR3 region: CASSFAGSSPLHF. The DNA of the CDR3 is TGTGCCAGCAGTTTTGCAGGGTCCTCACCCCTCCACTTT.